These 10 T cell receptor beta chains were sequenced from one sample in a study of low-dose radiotherapy and immunotherapy resistance in tumors. TRAV- and TRBV-specific primers primed first-strand cDNA, covering alpha and beta chains. With a V-primer adapter and a constant-region primer, TCRs were amplified for roughly 20 PCR cycles. MiXCR, applied by TCRdb to the reads, yields one record per CDR3 protein. The sample has some 100,000 distinct CDR3 sequences, more than 20% seen once. Time point given: after trial treatment. The sample's treatment: LDRT plus nivolumab, ipilimumab, low-dose cyclophosphamide and aspirin (RACIN trial). The source was PBMCs, collected after low-dose radiotherapy plus immunotherapy. These receptors were collected from a female donor with ovarian cancer.

This clonotype was recorded many times. The V and J genes are TRBV28 and TRBJ2-3; the match to TRBD2 covers 8 bases. Germline values: CDR1 MDHEN, CDR2 SYDVKM. The CDR3 totals 15 residues. V lost 3 bases to trimming and J lost 2 bases; unmatched junction nucleotides: 4. This CDR3 reads CASSFPGGPTDTQYF. The CDR3 DNA sequence: TGTGCCAGCAGTTTTCCGGGGGGGCCCACAGATACGCAGTATTTT.

This clonotype was counted ten times or more. This chain joins TRBV15 and TRBJ2-2; unclear D gene. Germline V gives CDR1 LNHNV, CDR2 YYDKDF (reference sequence). The CDR3 has 13 residues. V was cut by 1 base and J by 4 bases, with 4 bases left in between. CDR3 coding DNA: TGTGCCACCAGCAGAGGCAGCACCGGGGAGCTGTTTTTT. Its translation is CATSRGSTGELFF.

This clonotype was seen ten or more times. The chain recombines TRBV11-3 with TRBJ2-2; no clear D gene. The CDR3 runs 13 residues. The V gene lost 2 bases and the J gene lost 5 bases, with 6 bases spanning the gap. The germline gives CDR1 SGHNT, CDR2 YENEEA. As DNA, the CDR3 is TGTGCCAGCAGCTTAAAGAAAACCGGGGAGCTGTTTTTT. It specifies CASSLKKTGELFF.

This clonotype was observed at least ten times. The chain couples TRBV29-1 to TRBJ1-1; 9 bases are a match to TRBD1. Per germline, CDR1 SQVTM and CDR2 ANQGSEA. V lost 7 bases to trimming and J lost 4 bases; unmatched junction nucleotides: 10. This CDR3 comprises 14 residues. The CDR3 DNA reads TGCAGCGGCACTACAGGGGGCGCAGGCACTGAAGCTTTCTTT. It specifies CSGTTGGAGTEAFF.

This clonotype appeared many times. The chain combines TRBV29-1 with TRBJ2-1; D unresolved. This CDR3 comprises 13 residues. Germline CDR1 and CDR2: SQVTM and ANQGSEA. V was shortened by 0 bases and J by 2 bases, with 5 bases between the two germline ends. The CDR3 protein is CSVEEGTYNEQFF. DNA for the CDR3: TGCAGCGTTGAAGAAGGGACCTACAATGAGCAGTTCTTC.

In its sample, this clonotype was seen many times. The J gene is TRBJ1-5, the V gene TRBV29-1; tentative D call: TRBD1 (6 bases). Germline lookup yields CDR1 SQVTM and CDR2 ANQGSEA. The CDR3 contains 14 residues. CDR3 residues: CSGGARNLDQPQHF. The CDR3 nucleotides read TGCAGTGGGGGGGCGCGAAATTTAGATCAGCCCCAGCATTTT.

This clonotype was recorded many times. The chain carries TRBV28 and TRBJ2-1, with 10 bases that match TRBD2. The CDR3 consists of 19 residues. V trimming: 3 bases; J trimming: 3 bases; junction bases outside the gene matches: 14. Germline CDR1 MDHEN, CDR2 SYDVKM. The CDR3 coding sequence is TGTGCCAGCAGTTTTCATTCAAGCGGGGGGGTCCTCGACTACAATGAGCAGTTCTTC. Amino acids: CASSFHSSGGVLDYNEQFF.

Note on this clonotype: Just one base apart from a much larger clone, this may be a read error. The chain is built from TRBV7-2 and TRBJ2-5; TRBD1 might be the D (7 bases). This CDR3 is 13 amino acids long. Germline CDR1 is SGHTA and CDR2 is FQGNSA. The CDR3 protein is CASSQGVAETQNF. The CDR3 DNA is TGTGCCAGCAGTCAGGGGGTAGCGGAGACCCAGAACTTC.

The rearrangement joins TRBV2 to TRBJ2-7; the D gene is possibly TRBD2 (6 bases). CDR3 length equals 17 residues. Germline V gene data show CDR1 as SNHLY and CDR2 as FYNNEI. The V end was cut by 5 bases, the J end by 0 bases, with 20 bases between. The CDR3 sequence is CASSLGGKGRYSYEQYF. Written as DNA, the CDR3 is TGTGCCAGCAGTCTCGGGGGAAAGGGTCGGTACTCCTACGAGCAGTACTTC.

There are many counts of this clonotype. The J gene is TRBJ1-6, the V gene TRBV20-1, with D possibly matching TRBD1 (6 bases). CDR1 DFQATT and CDR2 SNEGSKA come from the germline V gene (reference sequence). The CDR3 has 13 residues. V lost 3 bases and J 10 bases, leaving 13 bases between the germline ends. Written as DNA, the CDR3 is TGCAGTGCTAGGGGGGGCGGGAAATCACCCCTCCACTTT. Protein: CSARGGGKSPLHF.